This is a list of T cell receptor beta chains from one sample in a study of human T cells and chemical hapten exposure. Via MiXCR, TCRdb re-called the RACE reads, giving one row per CDR3 protein. Altogether around 69,000 distinct CDR3 sequences are present, about 8% being singletons, with the ten largest covering about 3%. Sequences were derived from whole blood, sampled in connection with sensitization to the hapten diphenylcyclopropenone (DPC). Receptor source: a woman between 45 and 60 years old with alopecia areata. Some clones in this sample may be carry-over from other donors' samples. Each CDR3 is given with its conserved first and last residue. The D gene is left open where the match is weak. A row's size may be missing; if present it is once, few, many or a size class.

d_call	cdr3_length	j_call	v_call	clone_size	cdr3_aa	cdr3_nt
TRBD2	16	TRBJ2-5	TRBV7-6	-	CASSLASSGRRETQYF	TGTGCCAGCAGCTTAGCGTCTAGCGGGAGGAGGGAGACCCAGTACTTC
-	14	TRBJ2-7	TRBV3-1	few	CASSQAAGGYEQYF	TGTGCCAGCAGCCAAGCGGCCGGAGGCTACGAGCAGTACTTC
-	15	TRBJ2-1	TRBV7-9	many	CASSTHESSYNEQFF	TGTGCCAGCAGCACCCACGAGAGCTCCTACAATGAGCAGTTCTTC
-	13	TRBJ2-1	TRBV12-3/TRBV12-4	-	CASSLASGSEQFF	TGTGCCAGCAGTTTAGCTTCAGGGAGTGAGCAGTTCTTC
-	17	TRBJ1-1	TRBV5-1	-	CASSLVARPLANTEAFF	TGCGCCAGCAGCTTGGTGGCAAGGCCGTTAGCGAACACTGAAGCTTTCTTT
TRBD2	15	TRBJ2-3	TRBV2	-	CASRKGTSLTDTQYF	TGTGCCAGCAGGAAGGGGACTAGCCTCACAGATACGCAGTATTTT
-	12	TRBJ2-7	TRBV7-2	-	CASSLATHEQYF	TGTGCCAGCAGCTTAGCGACCCACGAGCAGTACTTC
-	14	TRBJ1-6	TRBV25-1	many	CASSGGNRNSPLHF	TGTGCCAGCAGTGGGGGGAACAGGAATTCACCCCTCCACTTT
-	13	TRBJ1-1	TRBV11-2	few	CASSQGPGTEAFF	TGTGCCAGCAGCCAGGGCCCGGGCACTGAAGCTTTCTTT
-	11	TRBJ1-1	TRBV12-5	many	CASGLPPTTFF	TGTGCTAGTGGTTTGCCCCCTACCACTTTCTTT